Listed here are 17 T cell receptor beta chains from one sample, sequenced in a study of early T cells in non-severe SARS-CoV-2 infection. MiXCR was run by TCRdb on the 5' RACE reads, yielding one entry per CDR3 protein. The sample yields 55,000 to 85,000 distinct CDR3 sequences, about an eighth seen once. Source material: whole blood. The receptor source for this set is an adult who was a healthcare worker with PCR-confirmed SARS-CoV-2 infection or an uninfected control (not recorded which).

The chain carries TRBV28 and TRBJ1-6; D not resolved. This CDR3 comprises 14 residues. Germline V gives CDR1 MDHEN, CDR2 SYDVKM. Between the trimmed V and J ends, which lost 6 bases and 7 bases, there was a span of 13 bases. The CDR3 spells CASRPGSVNSPLHF. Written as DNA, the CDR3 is TGTGCCAGCAGGCCGGGGTCCGTAAATTCACCCCTCCACTTT.

This CDR3 is CAWGDIIAKNIQYF. The CDR3 bases are TGTGCCTGGGGGGACATCATAGCCAAAAACATTCAGTACTTC. The rearrangement joins TRBV30 to TRBJ2-4, with D maybe TRBD1 (6 bases). Between the trimmed V and J ends, which lost 5 bases and 0 bases, there was a span of 11 bases. CDR3 length: 14 amino acids. Germline V gene sequence: CDR1 GTSNPN, CDR2 SVGIG (reference sequence).

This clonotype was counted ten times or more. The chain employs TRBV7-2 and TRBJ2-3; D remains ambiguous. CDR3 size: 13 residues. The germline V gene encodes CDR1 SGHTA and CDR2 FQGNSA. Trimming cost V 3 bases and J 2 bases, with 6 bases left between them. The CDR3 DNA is TGTGCCAGCAGCTTTCAGGTCACAGATACGCAGTATTTT. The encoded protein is CASSFQVTDTQYF.

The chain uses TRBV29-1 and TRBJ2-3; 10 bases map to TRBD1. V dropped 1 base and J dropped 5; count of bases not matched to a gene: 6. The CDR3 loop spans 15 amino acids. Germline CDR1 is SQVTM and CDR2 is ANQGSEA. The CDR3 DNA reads TGCAGCGTTGAAGGTTCCGGGACAGGGGTAGATACGCAGTATTTT. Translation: CSVEGSGTGVDTQYF.

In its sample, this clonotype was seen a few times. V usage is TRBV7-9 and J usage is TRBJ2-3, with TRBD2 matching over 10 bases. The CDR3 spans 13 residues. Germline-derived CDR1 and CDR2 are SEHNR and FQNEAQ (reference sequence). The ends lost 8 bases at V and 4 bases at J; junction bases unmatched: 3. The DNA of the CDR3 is TGTGCCAGCCGACTAGCGGGCCCAGATACGCAGTATTTT. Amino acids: CASRLAGPDTQYF.

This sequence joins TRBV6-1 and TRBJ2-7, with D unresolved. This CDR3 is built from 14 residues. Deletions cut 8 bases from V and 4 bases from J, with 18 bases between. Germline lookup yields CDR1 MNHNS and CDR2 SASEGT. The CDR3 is CASLSAFGGYEQYF. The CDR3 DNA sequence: TGTGCCAGCCTAAGTGCGTTTGGCGGATACGAGCAGTACTTC.

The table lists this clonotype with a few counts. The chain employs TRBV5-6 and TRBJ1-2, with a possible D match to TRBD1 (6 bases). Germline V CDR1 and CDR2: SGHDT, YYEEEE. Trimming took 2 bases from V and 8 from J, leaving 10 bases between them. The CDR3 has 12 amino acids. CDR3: CASSFRTVGYTF. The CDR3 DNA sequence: TGTGCCAGCAGCTTCCGGACAGTCGGCTACACCTTC. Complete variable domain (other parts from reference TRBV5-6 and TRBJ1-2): DAGVTQSPTHLIKTRGQQVTLRCSPKSGHDTVSWYQQALGQGPQFIFQYYEEEERQRGNFPDRFSGHQFPNYSSELNVNALLLGDSALYLCASSFRTVGYTFGSGTRLTVV.

CDR3 in amino acids: CASSATSGTGSSTF. The CDR3 DNA is TGCGCCAGCAGCGCCACGTCGGGGACAGGATCGAGCACCTTC. The chain links TRBV5-1 to TRBJ1-2, with 8 bases lining up with TRBD1. CDR3 length: 14 amino acids. Germline CDR1 is SGHRS and CDR2 is YFSETQ. V trimming: 4 bases; J trimming: 13 bases; junction bases outside the gene matches: 15.

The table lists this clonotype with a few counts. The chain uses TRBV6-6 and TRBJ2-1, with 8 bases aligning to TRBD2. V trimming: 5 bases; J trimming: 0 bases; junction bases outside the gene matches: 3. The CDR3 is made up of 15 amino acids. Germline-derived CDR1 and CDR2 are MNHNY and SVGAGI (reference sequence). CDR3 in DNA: TGTGCCAGCAGTCCGCGGGGGGTCTCCTACAATGAGCAGTTCTTC. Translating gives CASSPRGVSYNEQFF.

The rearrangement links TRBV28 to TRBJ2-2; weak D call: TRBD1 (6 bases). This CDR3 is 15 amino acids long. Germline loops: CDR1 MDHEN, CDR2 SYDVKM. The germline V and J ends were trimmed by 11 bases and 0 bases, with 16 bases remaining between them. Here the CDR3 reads CAGSTGDPNTGELFF. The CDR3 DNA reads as TGTGCCGGCTCGACAGGAGACCCGAACACCGGGGAGCTGTTTTTT.

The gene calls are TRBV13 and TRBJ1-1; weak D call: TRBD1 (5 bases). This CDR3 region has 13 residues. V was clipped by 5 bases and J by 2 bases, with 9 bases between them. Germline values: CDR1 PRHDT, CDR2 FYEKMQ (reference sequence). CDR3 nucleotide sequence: TGTGCCAGCAGCCGAGGGGTTAACACTGAAGCTTTCTTT. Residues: CASSRGVNTEAFF. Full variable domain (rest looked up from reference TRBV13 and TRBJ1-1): AAGVIQSPRHLIKEKRETATLKCYPIPRHDTVYWYQQGPGQDPQFLISFYEKMQSDKGSIPDRFSAQQFSDYHSELNMSSLELGDSALYFCASSRGVNTEAFFGQGTRLTVV.

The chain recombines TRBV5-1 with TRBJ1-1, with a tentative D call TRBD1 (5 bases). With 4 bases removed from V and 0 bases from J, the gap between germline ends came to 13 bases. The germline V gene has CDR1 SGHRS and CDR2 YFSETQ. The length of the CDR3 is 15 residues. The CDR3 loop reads CASSQGRLMNTEAFF. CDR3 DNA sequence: TGCGCCAGCAGCCAGGGACGGCTCATGAACACTGAAGCTTTCTTT.

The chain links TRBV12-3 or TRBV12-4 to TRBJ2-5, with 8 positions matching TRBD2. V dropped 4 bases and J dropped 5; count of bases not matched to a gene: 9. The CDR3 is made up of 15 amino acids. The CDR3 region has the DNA TGTGCCAGCAGTTCATCGGGGGGGCCAGATGAGACCCAGTACTTC. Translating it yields CASSSSGGPDETQYF.

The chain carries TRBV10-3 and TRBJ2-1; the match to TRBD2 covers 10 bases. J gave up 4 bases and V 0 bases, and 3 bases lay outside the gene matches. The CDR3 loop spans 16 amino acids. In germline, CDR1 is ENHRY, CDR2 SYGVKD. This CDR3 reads CAISESGLASYNEQFF. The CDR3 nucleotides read TGTGCCATCAGTGAGTCGGGACTAGCGAGTTACAATGAGCAGTTCTTC.

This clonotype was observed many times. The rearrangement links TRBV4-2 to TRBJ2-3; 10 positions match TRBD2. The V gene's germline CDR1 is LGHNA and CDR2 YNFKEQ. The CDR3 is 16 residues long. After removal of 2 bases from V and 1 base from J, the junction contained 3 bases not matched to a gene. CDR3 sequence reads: CASSQSTSGGTDTQYF. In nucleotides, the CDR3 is TGTGCCAGCAGCCAATCTACTAGCGGGGGCACAGATACGCAGTATTTT.

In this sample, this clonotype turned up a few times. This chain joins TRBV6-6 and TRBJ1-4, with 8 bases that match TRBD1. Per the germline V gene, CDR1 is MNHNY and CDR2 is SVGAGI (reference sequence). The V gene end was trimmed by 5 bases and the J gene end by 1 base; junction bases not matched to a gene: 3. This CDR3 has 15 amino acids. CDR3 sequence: CASSETGGTNEKLFF. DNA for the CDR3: TGTGCCAGCAGTGAAACAGGGGGAACTAATGAAAAACTGTTTTTT.

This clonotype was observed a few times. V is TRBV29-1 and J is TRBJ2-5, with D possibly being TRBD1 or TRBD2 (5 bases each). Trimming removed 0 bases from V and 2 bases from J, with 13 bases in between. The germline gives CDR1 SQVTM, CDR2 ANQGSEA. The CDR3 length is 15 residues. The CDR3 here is CSVEDRGQWQETQYF. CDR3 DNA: TGCAGCGTTGAAGATCGGGGCCAGTGGCAAGAGACCCAGTACTTC.